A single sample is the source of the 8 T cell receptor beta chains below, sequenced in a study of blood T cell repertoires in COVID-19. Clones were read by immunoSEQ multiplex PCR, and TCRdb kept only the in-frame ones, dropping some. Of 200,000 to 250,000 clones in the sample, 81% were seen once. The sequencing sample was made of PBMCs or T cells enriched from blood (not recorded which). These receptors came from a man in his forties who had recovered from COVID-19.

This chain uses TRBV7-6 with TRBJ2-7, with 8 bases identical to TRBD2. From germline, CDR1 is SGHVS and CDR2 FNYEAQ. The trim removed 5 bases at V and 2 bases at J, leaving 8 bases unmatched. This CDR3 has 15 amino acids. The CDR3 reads CASSLSPGLAYEQYF. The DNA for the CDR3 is TGTGCCAGCAGCCTGAGTCCGGGACTAGCCTACGAGCAGTACTTC.

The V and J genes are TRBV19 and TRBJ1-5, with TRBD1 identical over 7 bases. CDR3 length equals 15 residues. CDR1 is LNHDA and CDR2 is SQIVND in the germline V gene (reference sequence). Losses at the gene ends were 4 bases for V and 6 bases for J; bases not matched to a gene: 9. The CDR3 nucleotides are TGTGCCAGTAGTACCTTGACAGGGATCCCTCAGCCCCAGCATTTT. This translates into CASSTLTGIPQPQHF.

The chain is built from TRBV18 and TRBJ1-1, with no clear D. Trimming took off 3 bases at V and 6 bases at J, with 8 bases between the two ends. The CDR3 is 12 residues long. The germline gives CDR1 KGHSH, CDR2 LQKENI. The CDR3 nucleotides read TGTGCCAGCTCACCGCCGGGTCCTGAAGCTTTCTTT. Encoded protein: CASSPPGPEAFF. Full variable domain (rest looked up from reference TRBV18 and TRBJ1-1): NAGVMQNPRHLVRRRGQEARLRCSPMKGHSHVYWYRQLPEEGLKFMVYLQKENIIDESGMPKERFSAEFPKEGPSILRIQQVVRGDSAAYFCASSPPGPEAFFGQGTRLTVV.

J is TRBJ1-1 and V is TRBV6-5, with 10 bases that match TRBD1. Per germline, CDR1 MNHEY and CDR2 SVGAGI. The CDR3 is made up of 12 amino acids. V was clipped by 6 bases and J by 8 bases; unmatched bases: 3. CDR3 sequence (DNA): TGTGCCAGCAGCTGGGACAGGGGCGAAGCTTTCTTT. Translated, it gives CASSWDRGEAFF.

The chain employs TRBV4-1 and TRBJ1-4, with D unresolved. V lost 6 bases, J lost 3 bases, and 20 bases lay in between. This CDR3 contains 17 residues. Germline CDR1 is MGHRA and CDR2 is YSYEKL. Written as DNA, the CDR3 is TGCGCCAGCAGTCAGACCCGGGCGGACTTGGCTAATGAAAAACTGTTTTTT. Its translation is CASSQTRADLANEKLFF.

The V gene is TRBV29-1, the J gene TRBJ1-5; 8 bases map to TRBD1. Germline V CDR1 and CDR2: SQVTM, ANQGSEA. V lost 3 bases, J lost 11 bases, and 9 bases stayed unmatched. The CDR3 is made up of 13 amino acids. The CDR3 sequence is CSVEGPGGKAQHF. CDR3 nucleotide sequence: TGCAGCGTTGAGGGGCCAGGGGGCAAGGCCCAGCATTTT.

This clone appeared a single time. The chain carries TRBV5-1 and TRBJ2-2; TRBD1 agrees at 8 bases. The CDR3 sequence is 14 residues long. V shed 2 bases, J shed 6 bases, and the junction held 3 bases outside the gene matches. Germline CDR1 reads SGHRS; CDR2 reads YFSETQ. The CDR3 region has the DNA TGCGCCAGCAGCTTTGGGGACAGGCCCGGGGAGCTGTTTTTT. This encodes CASSFGDRPGELFF.

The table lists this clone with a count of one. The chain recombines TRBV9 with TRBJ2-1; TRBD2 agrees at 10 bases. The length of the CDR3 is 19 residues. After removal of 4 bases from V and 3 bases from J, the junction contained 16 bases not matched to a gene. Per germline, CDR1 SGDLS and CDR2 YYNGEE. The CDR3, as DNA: TGTGCCAGCAGCCCGAGGGAAGGTGGGGGACTAGCGTTCTACAATGAGCAGTTCTTC. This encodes CASSPREGGGLAFYNEQFF.